The clone carrying this T cell receptor beta chain was detected a few times. Its specificity is unknown. CDR1 and CDR2 (germline): SGHTA, FQGTGA. The CDR3 is 14 amino acids. Trimming removed 4 bases from V and 2 bases from J, with 8 bases in between. The sample comes from a study of T-cell memory formation after mild COVID-19. TCRdb re-called the 5' RACE reads through MiXCR, storing one row per CDR3 protein. The sample lists tens of thousands of distinct CDR3 sequences; more than 10% were seen once. Study-level points and caveats: Several responding clones turned up in pre-infection memory, indicating that cross-reactive memory may have taken part.

This receptor was taken from a man younger than 35 who had mild COVID-19 (a few samples of this study predate the infection). Cell type and time point are not known. The sequencing input was PBMCs or a T cell subset sorted from them (not recorded which). The gene calls are TRBV7-3 and TRBJ2-2; the D is unclear. CDR3 residues: CASSSDPNTGELFF. Written as DNA, the CDR3 is TGTGCCAGCAGCTCTGATCCTAACACCGGGGAGCTGTTTTTT.